These 20 T cell receptor beta chains originate from one sample sequenced in a study of early T cells in non-severe SARS-CoV-2 infection. Via MiXCR, TCRdb re-called the 5' RACE reads, giving one row per CDR3 protein. In the table there are around 53,000 distinct CDR3 sequences, 10% to 15% of which are singletons. The sample in question was whole blood, obtained at baseline. Every receptor here comes from an adult who was a healthcare worker with PCR-confirmed SARS-CoV-2 infection or an uninfected control (not recorded which).

This clonotype occurred a few times. The chain links TRBV5-1 to TRBJ2-3, with 10 bases identical to TRBD2. V gave up 4 bases and J gave up 7 bases; unmatched junction bases: 18. The CDR3 contains 18 residues. Per germline, CDR1 SGHRS and CDR2 YFSETQ. The CDR3 reads CASSRAEGGLAGVHTQYF. DNA of the CDR3: TGCGCCAGCAGCCGAGCAGAAGGCGGGCTAGCGGGAGTACATACGCAGTATTTT.

The chain is built from TRBV11-3 and TRBJ2-1; D gene ambiguous. V gave up 1 base and J gave up 3 bases, with 7 bases separating them. In germline, CDR1 is SGHNT, CDR2 YENEEA. This CDR3 comprises 14 residues. CDR3 bases: TGTGCCAGCAGCTTAGGCTCCCTCTACAATGAGCAGTTCTTC. Translated, it gives CASSLGSLYNEQFF.

This clonotype was seen a few times. This chain uses TRBV11-3 with TRBJ2-3; D is perhaps TRBD1 or TRBD2 (6 bases each). The CDR3 totals 16 residues. Trimming shortened V by 4 bases and J by 3 bases, and 17 bases separated the two germline ends. Germline V CDR1 and CDR2: SGHNT, YENEEA. The CDR3 loop reads CASSSIQGGVTDTQYF. In DNA form, the CDR3 reads TGTGCCAGCAGCTCCATACAGGGCGGGGTAACAGATACGCAGTATTTT.

This clonotype was seen a handful of times. V is TRBV20-1 and J is TRBJ2-7, with TRBD2 matching over 10 bases. There are 14 residues in the CDR3. V shed 5 bases, J shed 6 bases, and the junction held 10 bases outside the gene matches. Looked up from germline, CDR1 is DFQATT and CDR2 is SNEGSKA (reference sequence). The CDR3 protein is CSAPSGTSVREQYF. The CDR3 DNA reads TGCAGTGCTCCCTCCGGGACTAGCGTACGCGAGCAGTACTTC.

This clonotype was counted only a few times. The chain carries TRBV20-1 and TRBJ2-4; 8 bases line up with TRBD2. There are 15 residues in the CDR3. Germline V gene lookup returns CDR1 DFQATT and CDR2 SNEGSKA (reference sequence). Germline trimming cut 2 bases from V and 0 bases from J; bases unmatched to any gene: 3. CDR3 DNA: TGCAGTGCTAGATCTAGCGGGTTAGCCAAAAACATTCAGTACTTC. Protein: CSARSSGLAKNIQYF.

In its sample, this clonotype was seen a few times. The rearrangement joins TRBV6-2 or TRBV6-3 to TRBJ1-6; D unclear. CDR1 MNHEY and CDR2 SVGEGT come from the germline V gene. The germline V and J ends were trimmed by 6 bases and 7 bases, with 10 bases remaining between them. This CDR3 spans 13 amino acids. In DNA form, the CDR3 reads TGTGCCAGCAGCGATACCCGCAATTCACCCCTCCACTTT. It encodes CASSDTRNSPLHF.

The chain uses TRBV20-1 and TRBJ2-7; 8 nucleotides line up with TRBD1. The V gene end was trimmed by 6 bases and the J gene end by 0 bases; junction bases not matched to a gene: 7. The CDR3 has 14 amino acids. Germline V gene data show CDR1 as DFQATT and CDR2 as SNEGSKA (reference sequence). This CDR3 reads CSAHYRGSSYEQYF. CDR3 DNA: TGCAGTGCACACTACAGGGGGAGCTCCTACGAGCAGTACTTC.

J is TRBJ2-6 and V is TRBV12-3 or TRBV12-4; the D gene is possibly TRBD2 (6 bases). The CDR3 runs 21 residues. Deletions cut 5 bases from V and 0 bases from J, with 26 bases between. Here the CDR3 DNA reads TGTGCCAGCAGTGTTTACCGTTGGGGGGAGAGCTTACCCTCTGGGGCCAACGTCCTGACTTTC. Amino acid sequence: CASSVYRWGESLPSGANVLTF.

The V gene is TRBV6-5, the J gene TRBJ1-1; D is uncertain. Looked up from germline, CDR1 is MNHEY and CDR2 is SVGAGI. The CDR3 totals 13 residues. V shed 0 bases and J shed 1 base, with 3 bases lying between them. The CDR3 DNA follows: TGTGCCAGCAGTTACTCGGAGAACACTGAAGCTTTCTTT. It translates to CASSYSENTEAFF.

This clonotype has a handful of counts. This chain connects TRBV24-1 to TRBJ2-3; 7 bases align to TRBD2. This CDR3 is built from 15 residues. The germline V gene encodes CDR1 KGHDR and CDR2 SFDVKD. Trimming cost V 3 bases and J 2 bases; bases outside gene matches: 4. The CDR3 region is CATSDPGLSTDTQYF. The DNA for the CDR3 is TGTGCCACCAGTGATCCGGGACTATCCACAGATACGCAGTATTTT.

This clonotype has just a few counts. The chain couples TRBV11-2 to TRBJ2-7; 10 positions match TRBD1. V lost 5 bases and J lost 2; bases outside the gene matches: 9. Per the germline V gene, CDR1 is SGHAT and CDR2 is FQNNGV. This CDR3 has 16 amino acids. The DNA for the CDR3 is TGTGCCAGCAGCCCCATAGGAGGACAGGGGGCCTACGAGCAGTACTTC. Protein sequence: CASSPIGGQGAYEQYF.

V gene TRBV7-8 combines with J gene TRBJ1-5; TRBD1 matches 7 bases. From germline, CDR1 is SGHVS and CDR2 FQNEAQ. The CDR3 is 15 amino acids. Trimming removed 1 base from V and 3 bases from J; junction bases left unmatched: 3. This CDR3 reads CASSLVTGTNQPQHF. CDR3 nucleotides: TGTGCCAGCAGCTTAGTGACAGGGACCAATCAGCCCCAGCATTTT.

This sequence joins TRBV20-1 and TRBJ2-3; 11 bases line up with TRBD2. Germline V gene sequence: CDR1 DFQATT, CDR2 SNEGSKA (reference sequence). The V gene end was trimmed by 1 base and the J gene end by 2 bases; junction bases not matched to a gene: 5. The CDR3 runs 16 residues. For the CDR3, the DNA is TGCAGTGCTAGAGGATCTAGCGGGAGGCACACAGATACGCAGTATTTT. As protein: CSARGSSGRHTDTQYF.

V gene TRBV7-3 combines with J gene TRBJ2-4; TRBD2 matches 7 bases. Germline lookup yields CDR1 SGHTA and CDR2 FQGTGA. Losses at the gene ends were 4 bases for V and 5 bases for J; bases not matched to a gene: 8. The CDR3 is made up of 15 amino acids. The CDR3, as DNA: TGTGCCAGCAGCTCAGCGGGGCTAGCGGAAAACATTCAGTACTTC. It translates to CASSSAGLAENIQYF. Variable domain in full (rest from reference TRBV7-3 and TRBJ2-4): GAGVSQTPSNKVTEKGKYVELRCDPISGHTALYWYRQSLGQGPEFLIYFQGTGAADDSGLPNDRFFAVRPEGSVSTLKIQRTERGDSAVYLCASSSAGLAENIQYFGAGTRLSVL.

V usage is TRBV18 and J usage is TRBJ2-7, with 9 bases lining up with TRBD2. The trim removed 3 bases at V and 4 bases at J, leaving 1 base unmatched. CDR3 length equals 13 residues. Germline V lookup: CDR1 KGHSH, CDR2 LQKENI. The CDR3 protein is CASSPLAGYEQYF. Here the CDR3 DNA reads TGTGCCAGCTCACCCCTAGCGGGATACGAGCAGTACTTC.

V and J are TRBV7-9 and TRBJ2-7, with 9 bases that match TRBD1. Trimming at V came to 4 bases and at J to 7 bases, leaving 8 bases not matched to a gene. This CDR3 comprises 14 residues. Per germline, CDR1 SEHNR and CDR2 FQNEAQ (reference sequence). The CDR3 DNA sequence: TGTGCCAGCAGCTCCCCGGGACAGGGTGTTGAGCAGTACTTC. It specifies CASSSPGQGVEQYF.

This clonotype was counted between two and nine times. The chain is built from TRBV6-5 and TRBJ2-1, with no clear D. The V end lost 4 bases, the J end lost 0 bases, and 13 bases lay between the germline ends. The V gene's germline CDR1 is MNHEY and CDR2 SVGAGI. This CDR3 has 16 amino acids. CDR3 residues: CASSSRVASSYNEQFF. The CDR3 nucleotides read TGTGCCAGCAGTTCCCGGGTGGCTAGCTCCTACAATGAGCAGTTCTTC.

The chain is built from TRBV10-2 and TRBJ2-7; D not resolved. The germline V gene has CDR1 WSHSY and CDR2 SAAADI. The V and J ends lost 8 bases and 5 bases respectively, with 25 bases between them. The CDR3 contains 16 residues. In DNA form, the CDR3 reads TGCGCCAGCCACCTGGCAGCCAGTCACCTTATTAACGAGCAGTACTTC. Protein product: CASHLAASHLINEQYF.

V gene TRBV6-2 or TRBV6-3 combines with J gene TRBJ2-1; D unclear. The CDR3 sequence is 16 residues long. CDR1 MNHEY and CDR2 SVGEGT come from the germline V gene. V was pared by 0 bases and J by 0 bases, with 9 bases between. CDR3 sequence: CASSYSGSSSYNEQFF. Written as DNA, the CDR3 is TGTGCCAGCAGTTACTCCGGGTCGAGCTCCTACAATGAGCAGTTCTTC.

The rearrangement uses TRBV6-2 or TRBV6-3 and TRBJ2-1, with 7 bases aligning to TRBD2. V shed 11 bases, J shed 1 base, and the junction held 5 bases outside the gene matches. This CDR3 contains 13 residues. The germline gives CDR1 MNHEY, CDR2 SVGEGT. The CDR3 loop reads CAAGDRSYNEQFF. The DNA of the CDR3 is TGTGCCGCGGGAGACAGATCCTACAATGAGCAGTTCTTC.